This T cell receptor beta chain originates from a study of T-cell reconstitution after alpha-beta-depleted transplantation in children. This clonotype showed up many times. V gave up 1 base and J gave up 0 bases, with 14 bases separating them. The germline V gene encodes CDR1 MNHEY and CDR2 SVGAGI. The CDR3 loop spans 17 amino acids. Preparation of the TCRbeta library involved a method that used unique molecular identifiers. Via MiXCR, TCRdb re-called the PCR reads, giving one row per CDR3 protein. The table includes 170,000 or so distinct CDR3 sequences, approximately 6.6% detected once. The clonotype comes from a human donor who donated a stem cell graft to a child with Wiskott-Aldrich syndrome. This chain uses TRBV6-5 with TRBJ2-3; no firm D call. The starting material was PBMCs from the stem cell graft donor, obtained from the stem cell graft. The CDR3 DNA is TGTGCCAGCAGTTACTTGATAAAGGCTACTAGCACAGATACGCAGTATTTT. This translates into CASSYLIKATSTDTQYF.